The clone carrying this T cell receptor beta chain was found a few times. This sample was taken from a study of control samples from healthy donors and cancer patients. In germline, CDR1 is LGHDT, CDR2 YNNKEL (reference sequence). The CDR3 extends over 19 amino acids. The trim removed 1 base at V and 0 bases at J, leaving 9 bases unmatched. This table comes from immunoSEQ multiplex PCR, and its TCRdb copy is limited to in-frame clones, with some not included. The sample has under 200,000 clones, around 90% seen once. Input material: blood. The chain has TRBV3-1 (or the pseudogene TRBV3-2) and TRBJ2-1; the match to TRBD1 covers 10 bases. The sequence was obtained from a woman aged 25 to 39 in good health. Here the CDR3 DNA reads TGTGCCAGCAGCCAAGGTAGGGGACAGGGGTTTAGCTCCTACAATGAGCAGTTCTTC. Translated: CASSQGRGQGFSSYNEQFF.